This T cell receptor beta chain comes out of a study of CD8+ T cells in alopecia areata. Study-level points and caveats: In scalp and blood, many expanded lesional clones persisted during tofacitinib. It was lesional scalp, especially alopecia totalis/universalis, that showed higher clonality than normal scalp.

Following RNA extraction, reverse transcription yielded cDNA that acted as the sequencing template. TCRdb's copy holds only in-frame clones and misses some; the assay was immunoSEQ multiplex PCR. Among 200,000 to 250,000 clones listed, 64% were seen once. As for treatment: oral pan-JAK inhibitor, 5-10 mg twice daily. Researchers took lesional scalp punch biopsies and peripheral blood from people who were alopecia areata patients. PBMCs were stained for CD3, CD4 and CD8, and CD4+ and CD8+ T cells were sorted. This CDR3 is 14 amino acids long. Germline lookup yields CDR1 SGDLS and CDR2 YYNGEE. Trimming removed 2 bases at V and 1 base at J, with 8 bases between. About this clone itself: Its cognate antigen is unknown.

The clonotype originates from a human donor with alopecia areata. V is TRBV9 and J is TRBJ2-3, with D hard to call. The specimen comprised CD4+ T cells sorted from blood, sampled at week 4, from a patient treated with tofacitinib. The CDR3 DNA follows: TGTGCCAGCAGCGTTTCGACGGGCACAGATACGCAGTATTTT. Amino acid sequence: CASSVSTGTDTQYF.